This T cell receptor beta chain was captured by sequencing in a study of blood T cell repertoires in COVID-19. Whole-study context: T cells, B-cell-depleted T cells, or PBMCs supplied cDNA or gDNA.

CDR3 length equals 15 residues. From germline, CDR1 is SGHTA and CDR2 FQGNSA. With V trimmed by 5 bases and J by 14 bases, 10 bases remained unmatched. TCRdb's copy holds only in-frame clones and misses some; the assay was immunoSEQ multiplex PCR. The sample lists around 130,000 clones, approximately 80% occurring once. The sequenced material came from PBMCs or T cells enriched from blood (not recorded which). The sequence was obtained from a woman between 18 and 29 years old who had been exposed to COVID-19. The rearrangement joins TRBV7-2 to TRBJ2-1, with 15 bases fitting TRBD2. This CDR3 is CASSPRTSGRAEEFF. Here the CDR3 DNA reads TGTGCCAGCAGCCCAAGGACTAGCGGGAGGGCCGAGGAGTTCTTC.